One and the same sample provided the 25 T cell receptor beta chains below, sequenced in a study of technical replicates of blood from several donors. TCRdb's table, derived via immunoSEQ multiplex PCR, lists solely in-frame clones and lacks some. Among under 95,000 clones listed, roughly 94% were seen once. The sample taken for sequencing was T cells isolated from PBMCs. These receptors were obtained from a human donor in good health.

The chain employs TRBV5-1 and TRBJ2-1, with TRBD2 matching 10 bases. Germline assignment: CDR1 SGHRS and CDR2 YFSETQ. J lost 7 bases, V lost 1 base, and 5 bases had no gene match. This CDR3 has 15 residues. The CDR3, as DNA: TGCGCCAGCAGCTTGTCTAGCGGGAGAGTAAATGAGCAGTTCTTC. Translation gives CASSLSSGRVNEQFF. Using reference TRBV5-1 and TRBJ2-1 for the parts outside the CDR3, the full variable domain is KAGVTQTPRYLIKTRGQQVTLSCSPISGHRSVSWYQQTPGQGLQFLFEYFSETQRNKGNFPGRFSGRQFSNSRSEMNVSTLELGDSALYLCASSLSSGRVNEQFFGPGTRLTVL.

The J gene is TRBJ2-1, the V gene TRBV5-1; D remains ambiguous. The germline V gene has CDR1 SGHRS and CDR2 YFSETQ. V lost 4 bases and J 0 bases, leaving 11 bases between the germline ends. This CDR3 region has 15 residues. CDR3 DNA: TGCGCCAGCAGCGCGGCCGAGAGCTCCTACAATGAGCAGTTCTTC. This encodes CASSAAESSYNEQFF.

Only one count was recorded for this clone. The rearrangement joins TRBV30 to TRBJ1-4; the D gene is possibly TRBD1 (5 bases). CDR1 is GTSNPN, CDR2 SVGIG, per germline (reference sequence). Trimming pared 0 bases from V and 2 bases from J, leaving 10 bases between. This CDR3 has 15 residues. CDR3 protein: CAWSVGVRTNEKLFF. DNA of the CDR3: TGTGCCTGGAGTGTAGGGGTGCGCACTAATGAAAAACTGTTTTTT.

The V and J genes are TRBV5-1 and TRBJ2-1, with D perhaps matching TRBD2 (5 bases). Germline V gene data show CDR1 as SGHRS and CDR2 as YFSETQ. The ends were cut back, 3 bases at V and 0 bases at J, with 10 bases in the middle. The CDR3 totals 15 residues. CDR3 in amino acids: CASSSVEGSYNEQFF. Here the CDR3 DNA reads TGCGCCAGCAGCTCCGTAGAGGGCTCCTACAATGAGCAGTTCTTC.

The rearrangement uses TRBV2 and TRBJ1-6; D possibly corresponds to TRBD1 (6 bases). The CDR3 spans 16 residues. The ends were cut back, 7 bases at V and 1 base at J, with 14 bases in the middle. Germline V CDR1 and CDR2: SNHLY, FYNNEI. The CDR3 here is CASTPRGGSYNSPLHF. In nucleotides, the CDR3 is TGTGCCAGCACACCGAGGGGGGGGTCCTATAATTCACCCCTCCACTTT. Supplemented by reference TRBV2 and TRBJ1-6, the full variable domain reads EPEVTQTPSHQVTQMGQEVILRCVPISNHLYFYWYRQILGQKVEFLVSFYNNEISEKSEIFDDQFSVERPDGSNFTLKIRSTKLEDSAMYFCASTPRGGSYNSPLHFGNGTRLTVT.

The chain is built from TRBV7-9 and TRBJ2-7; D may be TRBD2 (5 bases). CDR1 SEHNR and CDR2 FQNEAQ come from the germline V gene (reference sequence). The CDR3 is 14 amino acids. Trimming removed 2 bases at V and 5 bases at J, with 13 bases between. This CDR3 is CASSLNPAADEQYF. The CDR3 bases are TGTGCCAGCAGCTTAAATCCAGCAGCGGACGAGCAGTACTTC.

This clone was found once. Here the CDR3 reads CASSSGTGQQETQYF. The CDR3 DNA reads as TGTGCCAGCAGCTCAGGGACAGGGCAACAAGAGACCCAGTACTTC. J is TRBJ2-5 and V is TRBV13; 9 bases match TRBD1. The CDR3 is 15 residues long. Germline CDR1 is PRHDT and CDR2 is FYEKMQ (reference sequence). With 4 bases clipped from V and 2 bases from J, the junction kept 5 bases outside the gene matches. Drawing the rest from reference TRBV13 and TRBJ2-5, the complete variable domain is AAGVIQSPRHLIKEKRETATLKCYPIPRHDTVYWYQQGPGQDPQFLISFYEKMQSDKGSIPDRFSAQQFSDYHSELNMSSLELGDSALYFCASSSGTGQQETQYFGPGTRLLVL.

The CDR3 is CASSFQNTIYF. CDR3 DNA sequence: TGTGCCAGCAGCTTTCAGAACACCATATATTTT. The chain recombines TRBV5-5 with TRBJ1-3; D gene ambiguous. From germline, CDR1 is SGHKS and CDR2 YYEKEE (reference sequence). Trimming cost V 2 bases and J 7 bases, with 4 bases left between them. This CDR3 has 11 residues. Filled out from reference TRBV5-5 and TRBJ1-3, the complete variable domain reads DAGVTQSPTHLIKTRGQQVTLRCSPISGHKSVSWYQQVLGQGPQFIFQYYEKEERGRGNFPDRFSARQFPNYSSELNVNALLLGDSALYLCASSFQNTIYFGEGSWLTVV.

The chain uses TRBV6-1 and TRBJ2-7; D gene uncertain. CDR3 length: 14 amino acids. Deletions cut 2 bases from V and 0 bases from J, with 8 bases between. Germline V gives CDR1 MNHNS, CDR2 SASEGT. The CDR3 here is CASSEPGFSYEQYF. CDR3 nucleotide sequence: TGTGCCAGCAGTGAACCCGGGTTCTCCTACGAGCAGTACTTC.

The chain joins TRBV6-1 to TRBJ1-5; TRBD1 matches 10 bases. This CDR3 contains 20 residues. Germline CDR1 MNHNS, CDR2 SASEGT. After removal of 0 bases from V and 2 bases from J, the junction contained 13 bases not matched to a gene. This chain's CDR3 is CASSEAWDRGRWVGNQPQHF. DNA of the CDR3: TGTGCCAGCAGTGAAGCTTGGGACAGGGGACGTTGGGTCGGCAATCAGCCCCAGCATTTT.

This chain joins TRBV18 and TRBJ2-7; 12 bases fit TRBD2. Germline loops: CDR1 KGHSH, CDR2 LQKENI. The CDR3 is 17 residues long. V trimming: 3 bases; J trimming: 0 bases; junction bases outside the gene matches: 6. In DNA form, the CDR3 reads TGTGCCAGCTCACCTGGGACTAGCGGGCGGAGCTCCTACGAGCAGTACTTC. Encoded protein: CASSPGTSGRSSYEQYF.

The CDR3 sequence is CASSLITGQGQNEQFF. Here the CDR3 DNA reads TGCGCCAGCAGCTTGATAACTGGACAGGGTCAAAATGAGCAGTTCTTC. The chain couples TRBV5-1 to TRBJ2-1; 8 nucleotides align to TRBD1. The CDR3 has 16 amino acids. Trimming cost V 1 base and J 7 bases; bases outside gene matches: 10. From germline, CDR1 is SGHRS and CDR2 YFSETQ. The full variable domain, in which reference TRBV5-1 and TRBJ2-1 provide the parts outside the CDR3, is KAGVTQTPRYLIKTRGQQVTLSCSPISGHRSVSWYQQTPGQGLQFLFEYFSETQRNKGNFPGRFSGRQFSNSRSEMNVSTLELGDSALYLCASSLITGQGQNEQFFGPGTRLTVL.

The rearrangement uses TRBV15 and TRBJ2-5; D remains ambiguous. V was cut by 1 base and J by 4 bases, with 4 bases left in between. The V gene's germline CDR1 is LNHNV and CDR2 YYDKDF (reference sequence). The CDR3 runs 12 residues. The chain's CDR3 is CATSRAGETQYF. The CDR3 DNA reads as TGTGCCACCAGCAGAGCGGGAGAGACCCAGTACTTC.

J is TRBJ2-7 and V is TRBV5-6; no reliable D call. CDR3 length: 15 residues. CDR1 and CDR2 from the germline V gene are SGHDT and YYEEEE. Trimming removed 3 bases at V and 4 bases at J, with 17 bases between. The CDR3 DNA reads TGTGCCAGCAGCTGGAGCAAAATTCCGCCGTACGAGCAGTACTTC. It is translated as CASSWSKIPPYEQYF. The full variable domain, completed using reference TRBV5-6 and TRBJ2-7, is DAGVTQSPTHLIKTRGQQVTLRCSPKSGHDTVSWYQQALGQGPQFIFQYYEEEERQRGNFPDRFSGHQFPNYSSELNVNALLLGDSALYLCASSWSKIPPYEQYFGPGTRLTVT.

The V gene is TRBV7-9, the J gene TRBJ2-2, with D unresolved. The CDR3 runs to 14 residues. The germline gives CDR1 SEHNR, CDR2 FQNEAQ (reference sequence). Trimming left V 2 bases short and J 7 bases short, with 11 bases between. The CDR3 is CASSLRGSSGELFF. CDR3 DNA sequence: TGTGCCAGCAGCTTAAGAGGATCTAGCGGGGAGCTGTTTTTT.

The chain uses TRBV15 and TRBJ2-1; no firm D call. The ends were cut back, 6 bases at V and 0 bases at J, with 12 bases in the middle. The CDR3 has 15 amino acids. Per the germline V gene, CDR1 is LNHNV and CDR2 is YYDKDF (reference sequence). This CDR3 is CATSISVISYNEQFF. In DNA form, the CDR3 reads TGTGCCACCAGTATATCTGTAATCTCCTACAATGAGCAGTTCTTC.

This clone was observed once. The gene calls are TRBV2 and TRBJ1-6; no firm D call. Trimming stripped 6 bases from V and 6 bases from J, with 12 bases between. The CDR3 has 14 amino acids. Germline CDR1 reads SNHLY; CDR2 reads FYNNEI. The CDR3 is CASRVRAGNSPLHF. CDR3 bases: TGTGCCAGCAGGGTGAGGGCCGGTAATTCACCCCTCCACTTT.

This chain joins TRBV7-8 and TRBJ2-2; 10 nucleotides agree with TRBD2. The CDR3 has 21 residues. Germline trimming cut 2 bases from V and 4 bases from J; bases unmatched to any gene: 19. Germline V gives CDR1 SGHVS, CDR2 FQNEAQ. CDR3 loop: CASSLRRLRAAGGTRTGELFF. The CDR3 bases are TGTGCCAGCAGCTTACGCCGTCTCCGTGCAGCGGGAGGGACGCGCACCGGGGAGCTGTTTTTT.

V gene TRBV5-4 combines with J gene TRBJ2-3; 7 nucleotides align to TRBD2. This CDR3 region has 14 residues. The ends lost 3 bases at V and 5 bases at J; junction bases unmatched: 6. CDR1 SGHNT and CDR2 YYREEE come from the germline V gene (reference sequence). This chain's CDR3 is CASSSGGSVDTQYF. DNA of the CDR3: TGTGCCAGCAGCTCGGGGGGTAGCGTAGATACGCAGTATTTT.

Here the CDR3 DNA reads TGTGCCAGCGATAAGGGAGAAGGTAGCCCCTACGAGCAGTACTTC. It codes for CASDKGEGSPYEQYF. This chain links TRBV27 with TRBJ2-7; D might be TRBD2 (5 bases). Between the trimmed V and J ends, which lost 8 bases and 2 bases, there was a span of 19 bases. Looked up from germline, CDR1 is MNHEY and CDR2 is SMNVEV (reference sequence). This CDR3 region has 15 residues.

The rearrangement links TRBV2 to TRBJ2-5, with TRBD2 matching over 9 bases. J was trimmed by 1 base and V by 6 bases; bases with no gene match: 9. The CDR3 sequence is 16 residues long. Germline V gene sequence: CDR1 SNHLY, CDR2 FYNNEI. The CDR3, as DNA: TGTGCCAGCAGCCAGGGGCGGGGGGGCCTCCAAGAGACCCAGTACTTC. Translating it yields CASSQGRGGLQETQYF.

This clone was seen just once. This rearrangement joins TRBV6-5 to TRBJ2-1; 10 bases align to TRBD2. Germline CDR1 is MNHEY and CDR2 is SVGAGI. J gave up 14 bases and V 6 bases, and 10 bases lay outside the gene matches. CDR3 size: 13 residues. In nucleotides, the CDR3 is TGTGCCAGCAGCGGGGGACTAGCGCGACATGAGTTCTTC. The encoded protein is CASSGGLARHEFF.

CDR3 sequence reads: CASSVGMGLAGGRPHEQYF. DNA for the CDR3: TGTGCCAGCAGCGTAGGGATGGGACTAGCGGGAGGGCGCCCCCACGAGCAGTACTTC. The chain uses TRBV9 and TRBJ2-7; 16 bases are shared with TRBD2. Germline CDR1 SGDLS, CDR2 YYNGEE. J gave up 5 bases and V 0 bases, and 11 bases lay outside the gene matches. CDR3 length: 19 residues.

Written as DNA, the CDR3 is TGTGCCAGCAGTTCGAGTCTCACTGAAGCTTTCTTT. Protein sequence: CASSSSLTEAFF. The chain recombines TRBV6-6 with TRBJ1-1; D uncertain. Trimming shortened V by 4 bases and J by 4 bases, and 7 bases separated the two germline ends. Looked up from germline, CDR1 is MNHNY and CDR2 is SVGAGI (reference sequence). The CDR3 is 12 amino acids.

This sequence joins TRBV5-4 and TRBJ2-5; TRBD1 matches 9 bases. The V and J ends lost 4 bases and 5 bases, in that order; junction bases with no gene match: 9. The germline CDR1 and CDR2 sequences are SGHNT and YYREEE (reference sequence). The CDR3 contains 15 residues. CDR3 DNA: TGTGCCAGCAGCCGACCGACAGGGGGTGGGGAGACCCAGTACTTC. Translated: CASSRPTGGGETQYF. The full variable domain, completed using reference TRBV5-4 and TRBJ2-5, is ETGVTQSPTHLIKTRGQQVTLRCSSQSGHNTVSWYQQALGQGPQFIFQYYREEENGRGNFPPRFSGLQFPNYSSELNVNALELDDSALYLCASSRPTGGGETQYFGPGTRLLVL.